This T cell receptor (beta chain) appears in the sequencing data of a study of blood T cell repertoires in COVID-19 (dated by TCRdb to 2018 to 2021). Some background on the complete study: Samples covering the acute and convalescent phases of COVID-19 were provided by collaborators in the United States, Italy and Spain. The material from the prospective study consisted of cDNA or gDNA derived from T cells, B-cell-depleted T cells, or PBMCs. Deeply sampled blood TCRbeta repertoires from subjects exposed to, actively infected with, or recovered from COVID-19 were included in the dataset. A freely available public database, intended as a resource for researchers studying the immune response to SARS-CoV-2, is where the repertoires were released. Samples were obtained from the ongoing ImmuneRACE study (first 160 participants) and from about 1,300 subjects provided by 6 global collaborators. The sample metadata nearly always contained a de-identified subject ID, COVID-19 status, age in years and sex. Where available, HLA class I and class II types were obtained from metadata supplied by the sample provider rather than from assay-based typing.

TCRbeta CDR3 regions were amplified from genomic DNA by means of the immunoSEQ Assay, a bias-controlled multiplex PCR. Processing in the source paper ran as follows. The number of nucleated cells in each sample was estimated by amplification of reference gene primers within the assay. Sequence reads were collapsed and filtered to measure the absolute abundance of every unique TCRbeta CDR3 rearrangement. For each sample, productive Simpson clonality was calculated as the square root of Simpson's diversity index over productive rearrangements. TCRdb limited this immuneACCESS table to in-frame rearrangements with V and J called. A share of clones is missing; checked studies link under half to unresolved V genes, and the rest is unexplained. V and J calls and clone size are those listed in that table; D and trimming were worked out from the DNA. Counted in this sample were about 220,000 clones; 82% of them appeared once. The top ten clonotypes cover around 5% of the sample.

The paper's findings and limits, for the study overall: How much clinical and demographic metadata was included differed by source and by participant, and the metadata was provided uncurated.

The collaborating institutions used their own protocols to collect whole blood in K2EDTA tubes. For TCRbeta analysis, collaborators shipped samples in one of three forms: frozen whole blood, isolated PBMCs, or DNA extracted from either of those sample types. V gives up 7 bases and J gives up 2 bases, and the segment between their germline ends measures 14 bases. The CDR3 starts with the cysteine, ends with the phenylalanine, and has 13 residues. The CDR3 DNA has 39 bases and is translated from base 1. CDR1 SQVTM and CDR2 ANQGSEA were looked up in the germline V gene. With regard to this clone: The clone's antigen remains unknown. Per-base quality was not reported, and no clone a single base away is much larger than it.

This TCR derives from a woman between 70 and 85 years old with acute or convalescent COVID-19. The sequencing sample was made of peripheral blood. Recombination linked TRBV29-1 to TRBJ1-1; TRBD1 might be the D gene, on 6 matching bases. The CDR3 loop reads CSAFRGINTEAFF. The sequenced DNA is TGCAGCGCCTTCAGGGGAATAAACACTGAAGCTTTCTTT.